This T cell receptor (beta chain) was identified in a study of T cell responses to AZD1222 COVID-19 vaccine. Notes on this clone: What it binds is unknown.

General study results and limits: Repertoires were obtained only post-peak T cell response. Elevations in Spike-specific TCR breadth and depth followed administration of two AZD1222 doses.

V shed 4 bases, J shed 6 bases, and the junction held 8 bases outside the gene matches. Germline CDR1 reads SGHDN; CDR2 reads FVKESK. The CDR3 extends over 14 amino acids. Here immunoSEQ multiplex PCR was the method, and the copy in TCRdb shows in-frame clones only, minus some. In the table there are about 190,000 clones, about nine tenths of which are singletons. The sample consisted of peripheral blood, taken on day 0 of MenACWY control vaccination. The sequence came from an adult in good health. V usage is TRBV14 and J usage is TRBJ1-2; 7 bases line up with TRBD1. This CDR3 reads CASSPRQGPNGYTF. In DNA form, the CDR3 reads TGTGCCAGCAGCCCCCGACAGGGCCCTAATGGCTACACCTTC.